This entry is about one T cell receptor (beta chain). This clonotype has at least ten counts. Its antigen target is currently unknown. No much larger clone exists at a distance of one base, and base qualities are not known. This sample is part of a study of T cells in Graves' hyperthyroidism and ophthalmopathy (dated by TCRdb to 2018 to 2020). At the level of the whole study: Peripheral blood samples were taken at initial diagnosis, before any treatment was given. To identify distinguishing TCR V-J signatures, a discovery cohort of 100 patients was used, comprising 43 with Graves' ophthalmopathy and 57 with stable Graves' hyperthyroidism. An independent validation cohort of about 19 hyperthyroidism patients and 17 patients who later progressed to ophthalmopathy tested prospective prediction of ophthalmopathy. The roughly 100 discovery patients were randomly divided into training and test sets at a 7:3 ratio. In roughly six Graves' hyperthyroidism patients, the study also compared T-cell repertoires from thyroid tissue with T-cell repertoires from blood. After blood sampling, hyperthyroidism patients were treated with methimazole at a starting dose of 30 mg daily, and ophthalmopathy patients were treated with high-dose intravenous methylprednisolone. The paper describes TCR Vbeta CDR3 sequencing of 120 to 150 peripheral blood samples, made up of fewer than 50 ophthalmopathy patients, 70 to 80 hyperthyroidism patients and 17 progressor patients.

Trimming costs V 6 bases and J 6 bases, and their ends lie 18 bases apart. CDR1 and CDR2 are read off the germline V gene as MNHEY and SVGEGT. From cysteine to phenylalanine, the CDR3 is 14 amino acids long. Of all the DNA, just the CDR3 is kept, 42 bases in frame from base 1. TCR beta CDR3 regions were amplified from RNA transcripts. The first round of RT-PCR for the TCR CDR3 was performed with the HTBI primer set and the Qiagen OneStep RT-PCR kit. Libraries were constructed in a second round of multiplex PCR, after which size selection and purification were performed. The libraries were sequenced on an Illumina HiSeq2000 using paired-end 100 bp reads. Per the source publication's procedure: SOAPnuke was used to process the raw data, removing reads that contained adapters or uncalled bases, had a mean Phred below 15, or lacked an exact match to the constant primer or identifier. COPE v1.2.5 was used to merge high-quality paired reads, and clonotypes were defined as unique nucleotide sequences. MiTCR v1.1 was used to align clonotypes to the IMGT TRBV, TRBD and TRBJ reference segments. The analysis included only V-J combinations with a frequency above 0.0001, which together covered approximately 99% of the repertoires. A TCS score was defined as the ratio between F50 (clonal expansion) and ExV (chaos), using BLOSUM62-based TCRdist between CDR3 peptides within each V-J. Welch's t-statistics and random forest reduced fewer than 550 V-J features to some 14, which were used in a naive Bayes classifier (R e1071). TCRdb passed the public sequencing reads through fastp at Q25 and MiXCR, retaining productive beta sequences. Entries are consolidated by CDR3 protein sequence, retaining the most common genes and DNA. It is TCRdb's table, rather than the study itself, that gives the V and J calls and clone size. The sample table records 550,000 to 600,000 distinct CDR3 sequences; approximately 15% of these occur just once. The ten largest clones capture less than 9% of the sample.

Broad study findings and their caveats: Sample size was not statistically predetermined, and blinding of investigators to group allocation was not performed. Most expanded thyroid clonotypes (frequency above 0.001) were also found in blood, which suggests that blood repertoires may mirror thyroid immune responses. In validation, the model predicted progression to ophthalmopathy with 60% to 71% sensitivity and about 72% specificity, a median of approximately 6.7 months before onset. In cross-validation, a model built on a 13 V-J signature told ophthalmopathy apart from stable hyperthyroidism with approximately 91% sensitivity and roughly 82% specificity, and in testing the same model reached 80%/75%.

Ophthalmopathy patients had moderately to severely active disease, Clinical Activity Score of at least 3, NOSPECS grade of at least 4, and duration under 3 months. Exclusion was applied to patients with uncontrolled infections, other autoimmune diseases, pregnancy or lactation. Diagnoses were established on the basis of clinical symptoms, serum thyroxine and TRAb, thyroid ultrasound, and orbital computed tomography. PBMCs were isolated from around 10 ml of fresh peripheral blood by Ficoll-Paque density gradient centrifugation. Trizol reagent was used to extract total RNA, and RNA quality was then checked on an Agilent 2100 Bioanalyzer.

The sequence was obtained from a woman aged 18 to 35 with Graves' ophthalmopathy. The chain is assembled from TRBV6-2 or TRBV6-3 and TRBJ2-7, with TRBD2 perhaps the D gene, on 5 matching bases. Sequenced sample: blood. Here the CDR3 is given as CASSPIRETSEQYF. DNA sequence: TGTGCCAGCAGCCCGATAAGGGAGACGTCCGAGCAGTACTTC.